The 31 T cell receptor beta chains below all came from one sample that was sequenced in a study of spatial heterogeneity in lung cancer. Time point indicated: sample taken at primary tumor resection. Unsorted whole RNA from tumor, nontumor lung or frozen PBMC underwent sequencing. One entry per CDR3 protein, called by TCRdb with MiXCR from the 5' RACE reads. The sample records roughly 20,000 distinct CDR3 sequences, about 4.7% being singletons. The source material was PBMCs, sampled at surgery. Receptor source: a male donor with early-stage non-small cell lung cancer.

A few counts support this clonotype. This chain uses TRBV19 with TRBJ2-1; TRBD2 matches at 9 bases. The germline gives CDR1 LNHDA, CDR2 SQIVND (reference sequence). The V segment lost 3 bases and the J segment 0 bases; nucleotides outside the gene matches: 6. The CDR3 length is 17 residues. This CDR3 is CASSIGLAGSSYNEQFF. Here the CDR3 DNA reads TGTGCCAGTAGTATCGGCCTAGCGGGGAGCTCCTACAATGAGCAGTTCTTC.

This clonotype was counted ten times or more. V and J are TRBV7-9 and TRBJ2-3; 10 bases are shared with TRBD2. The CDR3 totals 16 residues. V gave up 4 bases and J gave up 2 bases; unmatched junction bases: 6. Germline-derived CDR1 and CDR2 are SEHNR and FQNEAQ (reference sequence). Here the CDR3 DNA reads TGTGCCAGCAGCTCGAAAGCGGGAGGGGACACAGATACGCAGTATTTT. Its translation: CASSSKAGGDTDTQYF. Combining the CDR3 with reference TRBV7-9 and TRBJ2-3 gives the whole variable domain DTGVSQNPRHKITKRGQNVTFRCDPISEHNRLYWYRQTLGQGPEFLTYFQNEAQLEKSRLLSDRFSAERPKGSFSTLEIQRTEQGDSAMYLCASSSKAGGDTDTQYFGPGTRLTVL.

This clonotype has ten or more counts. The V call is TRBV6-5, the J call TRBJ1-5; unclear D gene. V dropped 6 bases and J dropped 3 bases, with 9 bases sitting between them. The CDR3 is 13 amino acids. Germline V gives CDR1 MNHEY, CDR2 SVGAGI. The CDR3 region has the DNA TGTGCCAGCAGCCTCAGGTTCAATCAGCCCCAGCATTTT. Protein sequence: CASSLRFNQPQHF.

Many counts were recorded for this clonotype. This chain uses TRBV30 with TRBJ2-6, with 7 bases that match TRBD1. The CDR3 is made up of 16 amino acids. Losses at the gene ends were 2 bases for V and 0 bases for J; bases not matched to a gene: 4. Germline V CDR1 and CDR2: GTSNPN, SVGIG (reference sequence). CDR3 sequence: CAWSTGQPSGANVLTF. Written as DNA, the CDR3 is TGTGCCTGGAGTACGGGACAGCCCTCTGGGGCCAACGTCCTGACTTTC.

This clonotype came up many times. The chain employs TRBV12-3 or TRBV12-4 and TRBJ2-7, with D uncertain. This CDR3 contains 12 residues. The V end lost 6 bases, the J end lost 3 bases, and 9 bases lay between the germline ends. In DNA, the CDR3 is TGTGCCAGCAGAGCCGGGTTCTACGAGCAGTACTTC. It is translated as CASRAGFYEQYF.

This clonotype counts as medium-sized. The V gene is TRBV6-2 or TRBV6-3, the J gene TRBJ2-5; 8 bases fit TRBD2. Trimming took 6 bases from V and 6 from J; bases not matched to a gene: 9. Germline CDR1 and CDR2: MNHEY and SVGEGT. The length of the CDR3 is 14 residues. Here the CDR3 reads CASRETSVVQTQYF. The CDR3 nucleotides read TGTGCCAGCAGAGAGACTAGCGTCGTACAGACCCAGTACTTC.

This clonotype was seen at least ten times. This chain links TRBV6-5 with TRBJ2-2; 7 positions match TRBD1. The V gene's germline CDR1 is MNHEY and CDR2 SVGAGI. The CDR3 covers 14 residues. With 6 bases clipped from V and 3 bases from J, the junction kept 4 bases outside the gene matches. In DNA form, the CDR3 reads TGTGCCAGCAGACCCGGGACAGACACCGGGGAGCTGTTTTTT. It translates to CASRPGTDTGELFF.

This clonotype showed up just a few times. The DNA of the CDR3 is TGTGCCAGTGGCAACCGGGACAGGGGGAACTATGGCTACACCTTC. Its protein is CASGNRDRGNYGYTF. This sequence joins TRBV19 and TRBJ1-2; 11 nucleotides line up with TRBD1. Per germline, CDR1 LNHDA and CDR2 SQIVND (reference sequence). V lost 8 bases and J lost 2; bases outside the gene matches: 7. The length of the CDR3 is 15 residues. Full variable domain (missing parts from reference TRBV19 and TRBJ1-2): DGGITQSPKYLFRKEGQNVTLSCEQNLNHDAMYWYRQDPGQGLRLIYYSQIVNDFQKGDIAEGYSVSREKKESFPLTVTSAQKNPTAFYLCASGNRDRGNYGYTFGSGTRLTVV.

This clonotype was detected many times. This chain uses TRBV6-5 with TRBJ2-4, with D unresolved. Between the trimmed V and J ends, which lost 6 bases and 1 base, there was a span of 10 bases. CDR1 MNHEY and CDR2 SVGAGI come from the germline V gene. This CDR3 region has 14 residues. The CDR3: CASRVLGAKNIQYF. Written as DNA, the CDR3 is TGTGCCAGCAGGGTCTTGGGGGCCAAAAACATTCAGTACTTC.

This clonotype was recorded many times. The chain links TRBV6-5 to TRBJ1-3; D ambiguous. Trimming pared 2 bases from V and 0 bases from J, leaving 20 bases between. CDR3 length: 19 residues. CDR1 is MNHEY, CDR2 SVGAGI, per germline. The CDR3 coding sequence is TGTGCCAGCAGTTACGATTCCCGGGCAGAACTATACTCTGGAAACACCATATATTTT. Translation gives CASSYDSRAELYSGNTIYF.

This clonotype was seen ten or more times. The V and J genes are TRBV7-9 and TRBJ2-3; 7 nucleotides line up with TRBD1. This CDR3 has 15 residues. V trimming: 1 base; J trimming: 2 bases; junction bases outside the gene matches: 3. Looked up from germline, CDR1 is SEHNR and CDR2 is FQNEAQ (reference sequence). The CDR3 protein is CASSLGDRDTDTQYF. The DNA of the CDR3 is TGTGCCAGCAGCTTAGGGGACAGAGACACAGATACGCAGTATTTT.

The chain recombines TRBV2 with TRBJ2-7; 7 positions match TRBD2. Germline-derived CDR1 and CDR2 are SNHLY and FYNNEI. V gave up 6 bases and J gave up 7 bases; unmatched junction bases: 6. CDR3 length equals 12 residues. This CDR3 is CASSEARGEQYF. As DNA, the CDR3 is TGTGCCAGCAGCGAGGCGCGGGGGGAGCAGTACTTC.

This clonotype has only a few counts. This chain links TRBV12-3 or TRBV12-4 with TRBJ2-3; 10 positions agree with TRBD2. V lost 5 bases to trimming and J lost 4 bases; unmatched junction nucleotides: 6. CDR3 length: 15 residues. The CDR3: CASSRLAGVADTQYF. The CDR3 bases are TGTGCCAGCAGTCGACTAGCGGGCGTCGCAGATACGCAGTATTTT.

In its sample, this clonotype is medium-sized (0.01 to 0.1%). The chain combines TRBV10-3 with TRBJ2-7; 12 nucleotides line up with TRBD1. The CDR3 sequence is 13 residues long. Trimming cost V 8 bases and J 5 bases; bases outside gene matches: 4. Per germline, CDR1 ENHRY and CDR2 SYGVKD. The DNA for the CDR3 is TGTGCCATCTCGGGACAGGGGGCTAACGAGCAGTACTTC. Amino acid sequence: CAISGQGANEQYF.

In its sample, this clonotype was seen many times. The chain's CDR3 is CASRGQGTGTQYF. In DNA form, the CDR3 reads TGTGCCAGCAGGGGACAGGGCACGGGGACCCAGTACTTC. This chain connects TRBV28 to TRBJ2-5; 9 bases are a match to TRBD1. The CDR3 runs to 13 residues. Trimming removed 6 bases from V and 7 bases from J; junction bases left unmatched: 6. CDR1 and CDR2 (germline): MDHEN, SYDVKM.

At least ten counts were recorded for this clonotype. The CDR3: CSASLFRLAGGYEQYF. The CDR3 DNA follows: TGCAGTGCTAGCCTATTCCGGCTAGCGGGAGGGTACGAGCAGTACTTC. The V and J genes are TRBV20-1 and TRBJ2-7; 12 positions agree with TRBD2. This CDR3 is built from 16 residues. Germline V gives CDR1 DFQATT, CDR2 SNEGSKA (reference sequence). The ends lost 3 bases at V and 4 bases at J; junction bases unmatched: 10.

V gene TRBV7-2 combines with J gene TRBJ2-7; 7 bases match TRBD1. Germline V gene lookup returns CDR1 SGHTA and CDR2 FQGNSA. The CDR3 loop spans 14 amino acids. Trimming took 2 bases from V and 3 from J; bases not matched to a gene: 4. CDR3 nucleotide sequence: TGTGCCAGCAGCTTATCGACAGGGCTCTACGAGCAGTACTTC. Protein: CASSLSTGLYEQYF.

The table lists this clonotype with a few counts. The rearrangement links TRBV16 to TRBJ1-1; D call uncertain. This CDR3 is built from 15 residues. Germline CDR1 is KGHSY and CDR2 is FQNENV. Trimming removed 4 bases from V and 1 base from J, with 13 bases in between. The CDR3: CASSPYTGENTEAFF. The DNA for the CDR3 is TGTGCCAGCAGCCCATACACCGGAGAGAACACTGAAGCTTTCTTT.

This clonotype was picked up many times. The rearrangement uses TRBV11-3 and TRBJ2-1, with TRBD2 identical over 10 bases. Germline CDR1 SGHNT, CDR2 YENEEA. The CDR3 sequence is 15 residues long. V lost 3 bases to trimming and J lost 3 bases; unmatched junction nucleotides: 2. CDR3 in DNA: TGTGCCAGCAGCTTCGGACTAGCGGACTACAATGAGCAGTTCTTC. It translates to CASSFGLADYNEQFF. Filled out from reference TRBV11-3 and TRBJ2-1, the complete variable domain reads EAGVVQSPRYKIIEKKQPVAFWCNPISGHNTLYWYLQNLGQGPELLIRYENEEAVDDSQLPKDRFSAERLKGVDSTLKIQPAELGDSAVYLCASSFGLADYNEQFFGPGTRLTVL.

This clonotype was seen at least ten times. This sequence joins TRBV6-5 and TRBJ2-2, with 7 bases identical to TRBD1. The CDR3 is 16 amino acids. CDR1 is MNHEY, CDR2 SVGAGI, per germline. The trim removed 8 bases at V and 5 bases at J, leaving 14 bases unmatched. CDR3 sequence: CASRPLPGQPTGELFF. CDR3 nucleotide sequence: TGTGCCAGCCGACCACTCCCGGGACAGCCAACCGGGGAGCTGTTTTTT.

This clonotype was seen at least ten times. The chain combines TRBV2 with TRBJ1-1; 7 nucleotides agree with TRBD1. With 6 bases clipped from V and 4 bases from J, the junction kept 8 bases outside the gene matches. The CDR3 length is 14 residues. Germline CDR1 is SNHLY and CDR2 is FYNNEI. CDR3 sequence (DNA): TGTGCCAGCAGCACAGGGGCTCCGGGCACTGAAGCTTTCTTT. Protein sequence: CASSTGAPGTEAFF.

This clonotype was recorded many times. V is TRBV3-1 and J is TRBJ2-7; no clear D. CDR1 LGHDT and CDR2 YNNKEL come from the germline V gene (reference sequence). Trimming pared 0 bases from V and 2 bases from J, leaving 11 bases between. CDR3 size: 15 residues. CDR3 residues: CASSQDKVKAYEQYF. The DNA of the CDR3 is TGTGCCAGCAGCCAAGATAAGGTCAAAGCCTACGAGCAGTACTTC.

This clonotype was observed many times. This rearrangement joins TRBV6-5 to TRBJ1-1, with 7 bases lining up with TRBD1. From germline, CDR1 is MNHEY and CDR2 SVGAGI. The CDR3 runs 17 residues. The V gene end was trimmed by 0 bases and the J gene end by 2 bases; junction bases not matched to a gene: 9. The CDR3 DNA is TGTGCCAGCAGTTACTCGTATATTCGACAGGGTAACACTGAAGCTTTCTTT. This sequence encodes CASSYSYIRQGNTEAFF.

This clonotype has a count of ten or more. V is TRBV20-1 and J is TRBJ2-7; D perhaps matches TRBD2 (5 bases). The CDR3 totals 11 residues. With 5 bases removed from V and 4 bases from J, the gap between germline ends came to 9 bases. The germline gives CDR1 DFQATT, CDR2 SNEGSKA (reference sequence). The CDR3 DNA follows: TGCAGTGCTCTGCGGGCGTACGAGCAGTACTTC. It encodes CSALRAYEQYF.

Many counts were recorded for this clonotype. The CDR3 reads CASSLVGRDNEQFF. In nucleotides, the CDR3 is TGCGCCAGCAGCTTGGTTGGACGGGACAATGAGCAGTTCTTC. The chain couples TRBV5-1 to TRBJ2-1; D call uncertain. This CDR3 is 14 amino acids long. The V gene's germline CDR1 is SGHRS and CDR2 YFSETQ. Deletions cut 0 bases from V and 5 bases from J, with 9 bases between.

V usage is TRBV6-4 and J usage is TRBJ2-2; D possibly corresponds to TRBD1 (6 bases). V dropped 6 bases and J dropped 1 base, with 9 bases sitting between them. The CDR3 covers 14 residues. Per the germline V gene, CDR1 is MRHNA and CDR2 is SNTAGT. The DNA of the CDR3 is TGTGCCAGCAGACCCAGGGGGAACACCGGGGAGCTGTTTTTT. Translated: CASRPRGNTGELFF.

This clonotype has ten or more counts. This chain joins TRBV25-1 and TRBJ2-7; D is unclear. Trimming removed 4 bases at V and 2 bases at J, with 9 bases between. CDR1 is MGHDK and CDR2 is SYGVNS in the germline V gene. The CDR3 runs 13 residues. The CDR3, as DNA: TGTGCCAGCAGTGGGCGGTTCACCTACGAGCAGTACTTC. It codes for CASSGRFTYEQYF.

This clonotype was seen a few times. This rearrangement joins TRBV4-1 to TRBJ2-2; tentatively, D is TRBD1 or TRBD2 (6 bases each). The CDR3 consists of 17 residues. Trimming took off 0 bases at V and 4 bases at J, with 15 bases between the two ends. Germline V CDR1 and CDR2: MGHRA, YSYEKL. The CDR3 here is CASSQDGGLGGTGELFF. The CDR3 DNA sequence: TGCGCCAGCAGCCAAGATGGGGGGCTCGGTGGCACCGGGGAGCTGTTTTTT.

This clonotype turned up a few times. The chain has TRBV7-2 and TRBJ2-7; D is possibly TRBD1 (6 bases). The CDR3 consists of 16 residues. Germline V gene sequence: CDR1 SGHTA, CDR2 FQGNSA. V was shortened by 4 bases and J by 0 bases, with 16 bases between the two germline ends. The CDR3 protein is CASSSLQGPYSYEQYF. In DNA, the CDR3 is TGTGCCAGCAGCTCCCTCCAGGGGCCCTACTCCTACGAGCAGTACTTC.

V is TRBV7-2 and J is TRBJ1-1, with 9 bases that match TRBD1. V was clipped by 6 bases and J by 4 bases; unmatched bases: 6. The CDR3 extends over 14 amino acids. Germline-derived CDR1 and CDR2 are SGHTA and FQGNSA. This chain's CDR3 is CASRTGTGSTEAFF. The CDR3 DNA sequence: TGTGCCAGCAGAACTGGGACAGGGAGCACTGAAGCTTTCTTT.

V is TRBV6-4 and J is TRBJ1-4; TRBD1 agrees at 7 bases. Germline loops: CDR1 MRHNA, CDR2 SNTAGT. The ends lost 2 bases at V and 7 bases at J; junction bases unmatched: 7. The CDR3 spans 15 residues. The CDR3 loop is CASSDKQGWGEKLFF. In DNA, the CDR3 is TGTGCCAGCAGTGACAAACAGGGGTGGGGTGAAAAACTGTTTTTT.